The 24 T cell receptor beta chains reported below all come from one sample, sequenced in a study of OX40 agonist ivuxolimab in advanced cancers. Profiling relied on immunoSEQ multiplex PCR, and the TCRdb table lists in-frame clones only, not all of them. In the table there are 50,000 to 60,000 clones, 85% to 90% of which are singletons. Sample: CD4+ or CD8+ T cells sorted from blood, taken in a trial of the OX40 agonist ivuxolimab. These receptors were taken from an adult with an advanced solid tumor such as melanoma, head and neck, liver or kidney cancer.

The chain combines TRBV4-2 with TRBJ2-3; tentatively, D is TRBD2 (7 bases). CDR3 size: 16 residues. Germline-derived CDR1 and CDR2 are LGHNA and YNFKEQ. V shed 0 bases and J shed 3 bases, with 13 bases lying between them. CDR3: CASSQDLGGATDTQYF. DNA for the CDR3: TGTGCCAGCAGCCAAGATCTGGGGGGGGCAACAGATACGCAGTATTTT.

This chain links TRBV28 with TRBJ2-3; D possibly corresponds to TRBD1 (6 bases). The CDR3 extends over 14 amino acids. The germline gives CDR1 MDHEN, CDR2 SYDVKM. The CDR3 region has the DNA TGTGCTCACAGGGCAGGGCGTTTCACAGATACGCAGTATTTT. This gives the protein CAHRAGRFTDTQYF.

The chain carries TRBV6-4 and TRBJ2-2, with a possible D match to TRBD2 (5 bases). V lost 4 bases to trimming and J lost 4 bases, with 10 bases between them. CDR1 is MRHNA, CDR2 SNTAGT, per germline. There are 14 residues in the CDR3. In DNA, the CDR3 is TGTGCCAGCAGTGTGGAAGAGGGCACCGGGGAGCTGTTTTTT. Translation gives CASSVEEGTGELFF.

V is TRBV28 and J is TRBJ2-7, with a tentative D call TRBD1 (6 bases). Germline assignment: CDR1 MDHEN and CDR2 SYDVKM. Trimming shortened V by 7 bases and J by 2 bases, and 15 bases separated the two germline ends. The CDR3 covers 14 residues. CDR3 sequence (DNA): TGTGCCAGCATTTATACAGGGTTTCCCTACGAGCAGTACTTC. Protein: CASIYTGFPYEQYF.

This clone was picked up one time. CDR3 bases: TGCGCCAGCAGCCCCCTTTTGGGGGAGTCCTACAATGAGCAGTTCTTC. Translating it yields CASSPLLGESYNEQFF. V is TRBV5-1 and J is TRBJ2-1; D tentatively reads TRBD1 or TRBD2 (5 bases each). This CDR3 has 16 residues. From germline, CDR1 is SGHRS and CDR2 YFSETQ. The V gene lost 4 bases and the J gene lost 1 base, with 15 bases spanning the gap.

The chain is built from TRBV25-1 and TRBJ2-1, with D perhaps given as TRBD1 or TRBD2 (6 bases each). The V and J ends lost 8 bases and 3 bases respectively, with 11 bases between them. CDR1 is MGHDK and CDR2 is SYGVNS in the germline V gene. This CDR3 contains 13 residues. The CDR3 spells CASAKGGYNEQFF. The CDR3 coding sequence is TGTGCCAGCGCAAAGGGGGGCTACAATGAGCAGTTCTTC.

The chain uses TRBV5-1 and TRBJ2-5; D not resolved. The CDR3 is made up of 14 amino acids. The V gene's germline CDR1 is SGHRS and CDR2 YFSETQ. V gave up 0 bases and J gave up 2 bases, with 8 bases separating them. CDR3 nucleotides: TGCGCCAGCAGCTTGGGTAGGCTACAAGAGACCCAGTACTTC. As protein: CASSLGRLQETQYF.

This chain joins TRBV2 and TRBJ2-1; D possibly uses TRBD1 or TRBD2 (5 bases each). The CDR3 loop spans 16 amino acids. V was cut by 5 bases and J by 0 bases, with 14 bases left in between. CDR1 and CDR2 from the germline V gene are SNHLY and FYNNEI. CDR3: CASSLGVGSSYNEQFF. The CDR3 nucleotides read TGTGCCAGCAGTTTGGGGGTGGGAAGCTCCTACAATGAGCAGTTCTTC.

The V call is TRBV9, the J call TRBJ2-2; TRBD2 matches 7 bases. The CDR3 spans 16 residues. The J segment lost 4 bases and the V segment lost 0 bases, leaving 6 bases of the junction unmatched. Germline V CDR1 and CDR2: SGDLS, YYNGEE. CDR3 in amino acids: CASSVAGGGSTGELFF. As DNA, the CDR3 is TGTGCCAGCAGCGTAGCTGGCGGGGGTAGCACCGGGGAGCTGTTTTTT.

The chain links TRBV11-2 to TRBJ2-1, with D possibly being TRBD1 or TRBD2 (5 bases each). The CDR3 is 15 amino acids. Germline V CDR1 and CDR2: SGHAT, FQNNGV. Between the trimmed V and J ends, which lost 4 bases and 0 bases, there was a span of 10 bases. CDR3 nucleotides: TGTGCCAGCAGCTCTCGGGGCTCCTCCTACAATGAGCAGTTCTTC. Encoded protein: CASSSRGSSYNEQFF.

This rearrangement joins TRBV5-1 to TRBJ2-7, with 7 nucleotides matching TRBD1. CDR1 and CDR2 from the germline V gene are SGHRS and YFSETQ. This CDR3 comprises 15 residues. V lost 3 bases, J lost 2 bases, and 8 bases stayed unmatched. The CDR3 nucleotides are TGCGCCAGCAGCTCTCGACAGGGCGAGGCCTACGAGCAGTACTTC. This translates into CASSSRQGEAYEQYF.

V usage is TRBV6-6 and J usage is TRBJ2-7; TRBD2 agrees at 8 bases. V lost 1 base to trimming and J lost 2 bases; unmatched junction nucleotides: 1. Germline V gene data show CDR1 as MNHNY and CDR2 as SVGAGI (reference sequence). The CDR3 runs to 14 residues. The CDR3 region has the DNA TGTGCCAGCAGTTACTTAGCGGGACCCTACGAGCAGTACTTC. Its translation is CASSYLAGPYEQYF.

The V and J genes are TRBV10-3 and TRBJ2-2; 8 nucleotides agree with TRBD1. CDR3 size: 18 residues. J was trimmed by 3 bases and V by 6 bases; bases with no gene match: 15. Per germline, CDR1 ENHRY and CDR2 SYGVKD. CDR3 bases: TGTGCCATCAGAAGAGGCTCCGGACAGGGAGAGGACACCGGGGAGCTGTTTTTT. Protein product: CAIRRGSGQGEDTGELFF.

The chain joins TRBV27 to TRBJ2-5, with 8 bases matching TRBD1. V was pared by 4 bases and J by 1 base, with 5 bases of the junction left unmatched. Germline V gene data show CDR1 as MNHEY and CDR2 as SMNVEV (reference sequence). The CDR3 extends over 15 amino acids. CDR3 region: CASSSRGRPQETQYF. The CDR3 coding sequence is TGTGCCAGCAGTTCCAGGGGGCGCCCCCAAGAGACCCAGTACTTC.

J is TRBJ1-2 and V is TRBV10-2; D possibly corresponds to TRBD1 (6 bases). Trimming pared 2 bases from V and 0 bases from J, leaving 10 bases between. CDR3 length: 15 amino acids. Per germline, CDR1 WSHSY and CDR2 SAAADI. CDR3 loop: CASSERQDANYGYTF. CDR3 DNA: TGCGCCAGCAGTGAGAGACAGGACGCTAACTATGGCTACACCTTC.

The V call is TRBV27, the J call TRBJ1-1, with no clear D. Germline-derived CDR1 and CDR2 are MNHEY and SMNVEV (reference sequence). Trimming took 4 bases from V and 1 from J, leaving 13 bases between them. The CDR3 contains 15 residues. The CDR3 sequence is CASSSHRVGNTEAFF. The DNA for the CDR3 is TGTGCCAGCAGTTCCCATAGGGTGGGGAACACTGAAGCTTTCTTT.

The V and J genes are TRBV15 and TRBJ2-7; D uncertain. Germline V gene lookup returns CDR1 LNHNV and CDR2 YYDKDF (reference sequence). V gave up 0 bases and J gave up 5 bases, with 11 bases separating them. The CDR3 loop spans 14 amino acids. CDR3 DNA sequence: TGTGCCACCAGCAGAGATCCGAGCGCAGACGAGCAGTACTTC. This gives the protein CATSRDPSADEQYF.

This chain links TRBV6-5 with TRBJ1-6; tentatively, D is TRBD1 (6 bases). The CDR3 covers 16 residues. CDR1 MNHEY and CDR2 SVGAGI come from the germline V gene. The germline V and J ends were trimmed by 2 bases and 2 bases, with 10 bases remaining between them. CDR3 residues: CASSYTPGAYNSPLHF. The DNA for the CDR3 is TGTGCCAGCAGTTACACCCCAGGGGCCTATAATTCACCCCTCCACTTT.

This clone appeared a single time. The V and J genes are TRBV2 and TRBJ1-1; TRBD1 agrees at 8 bases. The CDR3 consists of 13 residues. The V gene end was trimmed by 1 base and the J gene end by 5 bases; junction bases not matched to a gene: 0. The germline gives CDR1 SNHLY, CDR2 FYNNEI. The CDR3 DNA sequence: TGTGCCAGCAGTGAAGACAGGGGGACTGAAGCTTTCTTT. Its protein product is CASSEDRGTEAFF.

The V call is TRBV18, the J call TRBJ1-2; D may be TRBD1 (6 bases). V was trimmed by 2 bases and J by 2 bases, leaving 9 bases between them. The V gene's germline CDR1 is KGHSH and CDR2 LQKENI. This CDR3 contains 14 residues. For the CDR3, the DNA is TGTGCCAGCTCACCAGAGGGGGTAAACTATGGCTACACCTTC. Translated, it gives CASSPEGVNYGYTF. Based on the CDR3 plus reference TRBV18 and TRBJ1-2, the full variable domain is NAGVMQNPRHLVRRRGQEARLRCSPMKGHSHVYWYRQLPEEGLKFMVYLQKENIIDESGMPKERFSAEFPKEGPSILRIQQVVRGDSAAYFCASSPEGVNYGYTFGSGTRLTVV.

V and J are TRBV13 and TRBJ2-7; D not resolved. Deletions cut 5 bases from V and 0 bases from J, with 11 bases between. This CDR3 spans 14 amino acids. Germline-derived CDR1 and CDR2 are PRHDT and FYEKMQ (reference sequence). Here the CDR3 reads CASSLPGFSYEQYF. The DNA of the CDR3 is TGTGCCAGCAGCCTGCCCGGGTTCTCCTACGAGCAGTACTTC.

The J gene is TRBJ2-2, the V gene TRBV19; 9 bases match TRBD1. The length of the CDR3 is 14 residues. J lost 3 bases, V lost 6 bases, and 2 bases had no gene match. The germline gives CDR1 LNHDA, CDR2 SQIVND (reference sequence). CDR3 protein: CASRRQGDTGELFF. The CDR3 nucleotides are TGTGCCAGTAGACGACAGGGGGACACCGGGGAGCTGTTTTTT.

This clone was seen more than once but under ten times. The chain is built from TRBV19 and TRBJ1-2, with D perhaps matching TRBD1 (5 bases). From germline, CDR1 is LNHDA and CDR2 SQIVND (reference sequence). This CDR3 spans 13 amino acids. The V and J ends lost 2 bases and 3 bases respectively, with 7 bases between them. CDR3 DNA: TGTGCCAGTAGTATACAGGGCGACTATGGCTACACCTTC. As protein: CASSIQGDYGYTF.

The chain combines TRBV5-1 with TRBJ2-2; possibly TRBD1 or TRBD2 for D (6 bases each). CDR3 length: 16 residues. Germline-derived CDR1 and CDR2 are SGHRS and YFSETQ. The V end lost 4 bases, the J end lost 2 bases, and 15 bases lay between the germline ends. CDR3 protein: CASSPGQGTNTGELFF. CDR3 in DNA: TGCGCCAGCAGCCCCGGCCAGGGGACTAACACCGGGGAGCTGTTTTTT. The entire variable domain, with the rest obtained from reference TRBV5-1 and TRBJ2-2, is as follows: KAGVTQTPRYLIKTRGQQVTLSCSPISGHRSVSWYQQTPGQGLQFLFEYFSETQRNKGNFPGRFSGRQFSNSRSEMNVSTLELGDSALYLCASSPGQGTNTGELFFGEGSRLTVL.